Shown below are 29 T cell receptor beta chains from a single sample sequenced in a study of post-analysis software for immune sequencing data. Study conclusions and caveats: Higher frequency in patients than in controls was seen for several TRBV segments, with TRBV5-6, TRBV5-1 and TRBV20-1 among them.

The antigens for these receptors are not known. Libraries were made from TCR beta cDNA, and they carried unique molecular identifiers. MiXCR was run by TCRdb on the PCR reads, yielding one entry per CDR3 protein. The sample shows about 400,000 distinct CDR3 sequences, 30% to 45% of them seen only once. The material sequenced was blood. All receptors derive from a girl aged 10-17 years with multiple sclerosis.

The rearrangement joins TRBV2 to TRBJ2-7; 7 nucleotides line up with TRBD1. TRBJ2-5 explains the end of the DNA better; the J call may be wrong. There are 12 residues in the CDR3. Germline-derived CDR1 and CDR2 are SNHLY and FYNNEI. The CDR3 protein is CASTIRGETQYF. The CDR3 DNA sequence: TGTGCCAGCACCATCAGGGGGGAGACCCAGTACTTC.

This clonotype appeared a few times. The chain joins TRBV5-1 to TRBJ2-1; D is uncertain. Germline V gene sequence: CDR1 SGHRS, CDR2 YFSETQ. This CDR3 has 13 residues. Trimming left V 0 bases short and J 9 bases short, with 10 bases between. In DNA, the CDR3 is TGCGCCAGCAGCTTGGGAGCGCTTGGTGAGCAGTTCTTC. Its translation: CASSLGALGEQFF.

This clonotype was counted between two and nine times. The chain carries TRBV29-1 and TRBJ2-6, with D perhaps matching TRBD2 (5 bases). This CDR3 comprises 19 residues. The V and J ends lost 5 bases and 2 bases respectively, with 25 bases between them. Germline V lookup: CDR1 SQVTM, CDR2 ANQGSEA. The CDR3 region has the DNA TGCAGCGTTAAGGGAACCCGAGGGAACCTTGGGGCTGGGGCCAACGTCCTGACTTTC. As protein: CSVKGTRGNLGAGANVLTF.

This clonotype was counted a few times. The rearrangement joins TRBV7-3 to TRBJ1-1, with TRBD1 identical over 7 bases. The CDR3 length is 12 residues. The ends lost 2 bases at V and 11 bases at J; junction bases unmatched: 5. Germline values: CDR1 SGHTA, CDR2 FQGTGA. In DNA form, the CDR3 reads TGTGCCAGCAGCTTACCCGGACAGGAGGCTTTCTTT. Amino acid sequence: CASSLPGQEAFF.

The CDR3 sequence: CASSPLRGRVGEQYF. The CDR3 DNA reads as TGTGCCAGCAGTCCTTTAAGGGGGCGCGTGGGAGAGCAGTACTTC. The rearrangement joins TRBV12-3 or TRBV12-4 to TRBJ2-7; 7 positions agree with TRBD1. The CDR3 has 15 amino acids. The V gene end was trimmed by 5 bases and the J gene end by 7 bases; junction bases not matched to a gene: 14.

The chain is built from TRBV11-2 and TRBJ1-6, with 8 bases fitting TRBD1. Germline V gene sequence: CDR1 SGHAT, CDR2 FQNNGV. Trimming cost V 5 bases and J 1 base; bases outside gene matches: 13. The CDR3 contains 19 residues. The CDR3 reads CASSRTQGARVSYNSPLHF. The CDR3 DNA reads as TGTGCCAGCAGCCGAACCCAGGGGGCGCGGGTGTCCTATAATTCACCCCTCCACTTT.

This clonotype was counted between two and nine times. V is TRBV6-1 and J is TRBJ1-2; perhaps TRBD1 as D (5 bases). The CDR3 covers 13 residues. The V end was cut by 1 base, the J end by 3 bases, with 6 bases between. Germline CDR1 is MNHNS and CDR2 is SASEGT. CDR3 amino acids: CASSEVGDYGYTF. Written as DNA, the CDR3 is TGTGCCAGCAGTGAAGTAGGGGACTATGGCTACACCTTC.

This chain links TRBV12-3 or TRBV12-4 with TRBJ2-6; D may be TRBD1 (7 bases). With 2 bases removed from V and 3 bases from J, the gap between germline ends came to 14 bases. The CDR3 runs 17 residues. CDR3 sequence reads: CASSLIPGGGGANVLTF. In nucleotides, the CDR3 is TGTGCCAGCAGTTTAATCCCAGGGGGAGGTGGGGCCAACGTCCTGACTTTC.

This clonotype was detected only a few times. The chain has TRBV20-1 and TRBJ1-4; a possible D gene is TRBD1 (5 bases). The germline gives CDR1 DFQATT, CDR2 SNEGSKA (reference sequence). Trimming shortened V by 1 base and J by 2 bases, and 14 bases separated the two germline ends. The CDR3 runs to 16 residues. CDR3 sequence (DNA): TGCAGTGCTAGAGGCTGGACTTGGGGGACTAATGAAAAACTGTTTTTT. This codes for CSARGWTWGTNEKLFF.

The rearrangement uses TRBV10-3 and TRBJ2-7; maybe TRBD2 (6 bases). V shed 3 bases and J shed 2 bases, with 11 bases lying between them. The CDR3 runs to 14 residues. Germline-derived CDR1 and CDR2 are ENHRY and SYGVKD. The CDR3 nucleotides read TGTGCCATCAGTGAAGGAGGGTTCACCTACGAGCAGTACTTC. Amino acids: CAISEGGFTYEQYF.

The genes are TRBV28 and TRBJ2-3; D unclear. The CDR3 runs 12 residues. Germline V gene lookup returns CDR1 MDHEN and CDR2 SYDVKM. V was cut by 5 bases and J by 4 bases, with 7 bases left in between. The CDR3 spells CASSPTSDTQYF. The CDR3 coding sequence is TGTGCCAGCAGTCCTACATCAGATACGCAGTATTTT.

The chain links TRBV18 to TRBJ1-2; TRBD1 is a possible D gene (5 bases). This CDR3 contains 15 residues. The V end was cut by 3 bases, the J end by 8 bases, with 19 bases between. Germline loops: CDR1 KGHSH, CDR2 LQKENI. CDR3 sequence reads: CASSPRGLGGTGYTF. The CDR3, as DNA: TGTGCCAGCTCACCGAGGGGTTTGGGAGGAACCGGCTACACCTTC.

The rearrangement uses TRBV5-5 and TRBJ1-2; unclear D gene. This CDR3 has 13 residues. The germline CDR1 and CDR2 sequences are SGHKS and YYEKEE (reference sequence). Trimming removed 6 bases from V and 1 base from J, with 10 bases in between. CDR3 in DNA: TGTGCCAGCACCTACGACATTAACTATGGCTACACCTTC. Its translation: CASTYDINYGYTF.

Only a few counts were recorded for this clonotype. The chain is built from TRBV27 and TRBJ2-3; D unresolved. The CDR3 totals 14 residues. Deletions cut 6 bases from V and 2 bases from J, with 12 bases between. Germline CDR1 MNHEY, CDR2 SMNVEV (reference sequence). CDR3 nucleotides: TGTGCCAGCAGGCAGCCTCTCCTCACAGATACGCAGTATTTT. Its translation is CASRQPLLTDTQYF.

A few counts support this clonotype. The chain links TRBV5-8 to TRBJ1-1; D ambiguous. CDR3 size: 15 residues. Germline V gene sequence: CDR1 SGHTS, CDR2 YDEGEE. V lost 4 bases to trimming and J lost 6 bases, with 19 bases between them. CDR3: CASSPPTEWYAEAFF. Written as DNA, the CDR3 is TGTGCCAGCAGCCCCCCGACTGAATGGTACGCTGAAGCTTTCTTT. Supplemented by reference TRBV5-8 and TRBJ1-1, the full variable domain reads EAGVTQSPTHLIKTRGQQATLRCSPISGHTSVYWYQQALGLGLQFLLWYDEGEERNRGNFPPRFSGRQFPNYSSELNVNALELEDSALYLCASSPPTEWYAEAFFGQGTRLTVV.

The table lists this clonotype with a count of one. This chain connects TRBV24-1 to TRBJ2-1; D perhaps matches TRBD2 (6 bases). Germline-derived CDR1 and CDR2 are KGHDR and SFDVKD. The CDR3 has 15 amino acids. The germline V and J ends were trimmed by 5 bases and 0 bases, with 10 bases remaining between them. This CDR3 reads CATSAGGFSYNEQFF. The CDR3 region has the DNA TGTGCCACCAGTGCAGGAGGGTTCTCCTACAATGAGCAGTTCTTC.

This clonotype has ten or more counts. The J gene is TRBJ2-7, the V gene TRBV7-3, with TRBD1 as a possible D gene (5 bases). Germline CDR1 is SGHTA and CDR2 is FQGTGA. V was cut by 5 bases and J by 2 bases, with 19 bases left in between. This CDR3 spans 16 amino acids. CDR3 loop: CASSPYPKDNTYEQYF. The CDR3 coding sequence is TGTGCCAGCAGCCCGTACCCCAAGGACAACACCTACGAGCAGTACTTC.

The chain uses TRBV28 and TRBJ1-1; TRBD1 might be the D (6 bases). Looked up from germline, CDR1 is MDHEN and CDR2 is SYDVKM. There are 12 residues in the CDR3. V lost 7 bases and J lost 4, with 10 bases in between. The CDR3 sequence is CASTRGATEAFF. The CDR3 nucleotides are TGTGCCAGCACCCGGGGGGCCACTGAAGCTTTCTTT.

V is TRBV7-9 and J is TRBJ1-2, with D unclear. Germline assignment: CDR1 SEHNR and CDR2 FQNEAQ (reference sequence). This CDR3 region has 14 residues. V was shortened by 5 bases and J by 4 bases, with 14 bases between the two germline ends. The CDR3 loop reads CASSDQRTPYGYTF. The CDR3 DNA is TGTGCCAGCAGCGATCAGAGGACCCCCTATGGCTACACCTTC.

This clonotype was counted only a few times. The chain recombines TRBV18 with TRBJ2-5; the D gene is possibly TRBD1 (6 bases). V was pared by 6 bases and J by 2 bases, with 10 bases between. This CDR3 has 13 residues. Germline V gene data show CDR1 as KGHSH and CDR2 as LQKENI. CDR3 in amino acids: CASSRGQQETQYF. CDR3 sequence (DNA): TGTGCCAGCTCCCGTGGACAGCAAGAGACCCAGTACTTC.

The rearrangement links TRBV18 to TRBJ2-1; 10 bases align to TRBD2. The closer fit of TRBJ2-7 to the DNA end suggests the J call may be wrong. Germline assignment: CDR1 KGHSH and CDR2 LQKENI. The CDR3 extends over 17 amino acids. CDR3 DNA sequence: TGTGCCAGCTCACCGCGGGGAGCGGGGGGGTCCTACAATGAGCAGTACTTC. It codes for CASSPRGAGGSYNEQYF.

A few counts support this clonotype. This rearrangement joins TRBV20-1 to TRBJ1-5; possibly TRBD1 for D (6 bases). Trimming left V 6 bases short and J 7 bases short, with 16 bases between. The germline CDR1 and CDR2 sequences are DFQATT and SNEGSKA (reference sequence). The CDR3 sequence is 13 residues long. CDR3 in DNA: TGCAGTGCGCTGACAGGCTCGGGGCAGCCCCAGCATTTT. Translating gives CSALTGSGQPQHF.

The rearrangement links TRBV29-1 to TRBJ2-7; D unresolved. CDR3 length: 13 amino acids. Germline CDR1 and CDR2: SQVTM and ANQGSEA. The V and J ends lost 6 bases and 0 bases respectively, with 12 bases between them. The CDR3 DNA reads as TGCAGCGTGGCGGTGGGCAGCTCCTACGAGCAGTACTTC. It encodes CSVAVGSSYEQYF.

The J gene is TRBJ1-6, the V gene TRBV7-9; maybe TRBD1 (5 bases). V lost 3 bases and J lost 8, with 14 bases in between. The germline V gene encodes CDR1 SEHNR and CDR2 FQNEAQ (reference sequence). The CDR3 is made up of 15 amino acids. The CDR3 nucleotides read TGTGCCAGCAGCTTGGGACCGGGCGGTGATTCACCCCTCCACTTT. The encoded protein is CASSLGPGGDSPLHF. The full variable domain, with the rest looked up from reference TRBV7-9 and TRBJ1-6, is DTGVSQNPRHKITKRGQNVTFRCDPISEHNRLYWYRQTLGQGPEFLTYFQNEAQLEKSRLLSDRFSAERPKGSFSTLEIQRTEQGDSAMYLCASSLGPGGDSPLHFGNGTRLTVT.

The chain employs TRBV4-1 and TRBJ1-5, with no clear D. Germline values: CDR1 MGHRA, CDR2 YSYEKL. Trimming took off 1 base at V and 1 base at J, with 11 bases between the two ends. The CDR3 covers 16 residues. The CDR3 spells CASSQGPRTSNQPQHF. CDR3 DNA: TGCGCCAGCAGCCAAGGGCCGAGAACAAGCAATCAGCCCCAGCATTTT.

To note about this clonotype: A much larger clonotype is one base distant, so this may be a read error. The rearrangement links TRBV4-2 to TRBJ2-3; either TRBD1 or TRBD2 may fit D (5 bases each). From germline, CDR1 is LGHNA and CDR2 YNFKEQ. Trimming took 0 bases from V and 8 from J, leaving 6 bases between them. The CDR3 spans 12 residues. The CDR3 loop is CASSQDGGTQYF. The DNA of the CDR3 is TGTGCCAGCAGCCAAGATGGGGGTACGCAGTATTTT.

The J gene is TRBJ1-4, the V gene TRBV20-1; D gene uncertain. This CDR3 contains 13 residues. Germline lookup yields CDR1 DFQATT and CDR2 SNEGSKA (reference sequence). V was clipped by 6 bases and J by 0 bases, with 8 bases between them. CDR3 sequence (DNA): TGCAGTGCCAAGAGTACAACTAATGAAAAACTGTTTTTT. Residues: CSAKSTTNEKLFF.

The chain carries TRBV5-1 and TRBJ1-1; 7 bases fit TRBD1. This CDR3 region has 15 residues. J lost 3 bases, V lost 0 bases, and 5 bases had no gene match. CDR1 is SGHRS and CDR2 is YFSETQ in the germline V gene. As DNA, the CDR3 is TGCGCCAGCAGCTTGGAAGGGGGCGGGTACACTGAAGCTTTCTTT. Protein sequence: CASSLEGGGYTEAFF. The whole variable domain, remainder taken from reference TRBV5-1 and TRBJ1-1, is KAGVTQTPRYLIKTRGQQVTLSCSPISGHRSVSWYQQTPGQGLQFLFEYFSETQRNKGNFPGRFSGRQFSNSRSEMNVSTLELGDSALYLCASSLEGGGYTEAFFGQGTRLTVV.

This clonotype was found many times. The chain carries TRBV28 and TRBJ1-6, with D uncertain. Germline values: CDR1 MDHEN, CDR2 SYDVKM. This CDR3 is 16 amino acids long. V lost 7 bases and J 7 bases, leaving 20 bases between the germline ends. CDR3 loop: CASNPNGSLRNSPLHF. CDR3 sequence (DNA): TGTGCCAGCAACCCCAATGGCTCCCTACGGAATTCACCCCTCCACTTT.